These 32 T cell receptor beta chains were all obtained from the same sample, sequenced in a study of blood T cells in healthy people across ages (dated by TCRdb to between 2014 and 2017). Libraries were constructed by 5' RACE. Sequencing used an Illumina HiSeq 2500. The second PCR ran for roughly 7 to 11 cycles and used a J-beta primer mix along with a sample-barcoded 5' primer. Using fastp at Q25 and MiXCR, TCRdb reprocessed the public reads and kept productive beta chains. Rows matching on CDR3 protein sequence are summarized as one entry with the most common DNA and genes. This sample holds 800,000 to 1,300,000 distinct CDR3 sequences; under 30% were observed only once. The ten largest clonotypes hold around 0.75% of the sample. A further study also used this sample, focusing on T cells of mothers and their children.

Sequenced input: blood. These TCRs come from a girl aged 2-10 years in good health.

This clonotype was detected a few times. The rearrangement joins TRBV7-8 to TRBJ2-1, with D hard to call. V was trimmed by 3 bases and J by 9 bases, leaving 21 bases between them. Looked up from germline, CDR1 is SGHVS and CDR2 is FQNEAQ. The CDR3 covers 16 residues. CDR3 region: CASSFPFWTLRGEQFF. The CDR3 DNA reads TGTGCCAGCAGCTTCCCTTTTTGGACCTTGCGAGGTGAGCAGTTCTTC.

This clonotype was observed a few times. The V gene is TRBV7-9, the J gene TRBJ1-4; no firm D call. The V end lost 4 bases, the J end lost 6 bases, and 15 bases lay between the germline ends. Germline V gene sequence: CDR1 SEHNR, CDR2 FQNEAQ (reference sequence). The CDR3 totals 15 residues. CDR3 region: CASSSSGRVHEKLFF. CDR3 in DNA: TGTGCCAGCAGCTCCTCCGGAAGGGTTCATGAAAAACTGTTTTTT.

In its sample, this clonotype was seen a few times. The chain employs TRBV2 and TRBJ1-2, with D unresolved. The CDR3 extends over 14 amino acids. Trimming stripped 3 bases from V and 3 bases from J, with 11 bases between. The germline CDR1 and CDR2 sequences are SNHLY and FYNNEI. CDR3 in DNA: TGTGCCAGCAGTGATAGTTCACCGGACTATGGCTACACCTTC. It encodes CASSDSSPDYGYTF.

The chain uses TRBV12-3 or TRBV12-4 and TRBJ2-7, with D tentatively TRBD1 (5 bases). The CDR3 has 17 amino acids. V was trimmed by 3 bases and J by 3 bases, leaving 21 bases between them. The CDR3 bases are TGTGCCAGCAGTTTTCCCGACAGTCAAAGAACCAACTACGAGCAGTACTTC. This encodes CASSFPDSQRTNYEQYF.

Here the CDR3 reads CASTTPAREKLFF. The CDR3 region has the DNA TGTGCCAGTACAACCCCGGCGAGGGAAAAACTGTTTTTT. This chain uses TRBV18 with TRBJ1-4; D uncertain. Germline-derived CDR1 and CDR2 are KGHSH and LQKENI. Trimming took 9 bases from V and 8 from J, leaving 16 bases between them. This CDR3 contains 13 residues. The full variable domain, in which reference TRBV18 and TRBJ1-4 provide the parts outside the CDR3, is NAGVMQNPRHLVRRRGQEARLRCSPMKGHSHVYWYRQLPEEGLKFMVYLQKENIIDESGMPKERFSAEFPKEGPSILRIQQVVRGDSAAYFCASTTPAREKLFFGSGTQLSVL.

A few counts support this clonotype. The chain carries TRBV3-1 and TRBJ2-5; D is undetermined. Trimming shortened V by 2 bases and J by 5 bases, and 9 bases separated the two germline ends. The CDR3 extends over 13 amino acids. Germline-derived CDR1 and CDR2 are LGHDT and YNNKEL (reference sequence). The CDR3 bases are TGTGCCAGCAGCCAAACCCCCGGGGAGACCCAGTACTTC. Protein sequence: CASSQTPGETQYF.

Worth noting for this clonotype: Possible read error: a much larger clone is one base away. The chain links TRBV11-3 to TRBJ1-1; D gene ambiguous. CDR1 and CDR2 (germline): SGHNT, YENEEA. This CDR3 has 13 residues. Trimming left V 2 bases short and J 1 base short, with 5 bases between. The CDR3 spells CASSLIPNTEAFF. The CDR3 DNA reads TGTGCCAGCAGCTTAATCCCGAACACTGAAGCTTTCTTT.

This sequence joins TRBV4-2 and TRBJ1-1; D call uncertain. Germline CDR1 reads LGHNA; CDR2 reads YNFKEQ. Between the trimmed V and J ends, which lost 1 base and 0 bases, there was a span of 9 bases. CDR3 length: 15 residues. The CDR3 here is CASSQVSGLNTEAFF. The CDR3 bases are TGTGCCAGCAGCCAAGTAAGCGGGCTGAACACTGAAGCTTTCTTT.

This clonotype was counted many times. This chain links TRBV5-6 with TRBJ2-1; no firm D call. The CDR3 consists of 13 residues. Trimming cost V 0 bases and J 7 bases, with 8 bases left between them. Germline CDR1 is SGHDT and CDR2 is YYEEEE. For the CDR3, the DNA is TGTGCCAGCAGCTTGGGGTTTCTTAATGAGCAGTTCTTC. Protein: CASSLGFLNEQFF.

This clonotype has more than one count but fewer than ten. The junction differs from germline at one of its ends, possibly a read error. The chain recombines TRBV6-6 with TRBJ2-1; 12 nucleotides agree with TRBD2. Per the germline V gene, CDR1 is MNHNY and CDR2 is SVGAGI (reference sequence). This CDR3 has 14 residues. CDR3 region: CASTGLAGTPDRYF. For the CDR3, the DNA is TGTGCCAGCACCGGACTAGCGGGAACCCCCGATCGGTACTTC.

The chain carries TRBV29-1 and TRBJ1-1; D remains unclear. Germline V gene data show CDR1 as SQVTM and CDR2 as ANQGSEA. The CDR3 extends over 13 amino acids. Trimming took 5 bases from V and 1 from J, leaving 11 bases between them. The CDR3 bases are TGCAGCGTTCTCCTTCGGGAGAACACTGAAGCTTTCTTT. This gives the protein CSVLLRENTEAFF.

The CDR3 reads CASSLGGLAGGDEQYF. In nucleotides, the CDR3 is TGTGCCAGCAGCTTAGGGGGACTAGCGGGAGGCGACGAGCAGTACTTC. The V and J genes are TRBV7-9 and TRBJ2-7; 15 bases are a match to TRBD2. Germline CDR1 is SEHNR and CDR2 is FQNEAQ (reference sequence). Trimming removed 1 base from V and 5 bases from J; junction bases left unmatched: 3. This CDR3 region has 16 residues. Complete variable domain (other parts from reference TRBV7-9 and TRBJ2-7): DTGVSQNPRHKITKRGQNVTFRCDPISEHNRLYWYRQTLGQGPEFLTYFQNEAQLEKSRLLSDRFSAERPKGSFSTLEIQRTEQGDSAMYLCASSLGGLAGGDEQYFGPGTRLTVT.

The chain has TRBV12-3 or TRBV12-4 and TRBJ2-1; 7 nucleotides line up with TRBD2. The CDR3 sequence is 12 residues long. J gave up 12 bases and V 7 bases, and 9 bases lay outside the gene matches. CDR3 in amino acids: CASIWQGGGQFF. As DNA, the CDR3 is TGTGCCAGCATATGGCAGGGCGGGGGGCAGTTCTTC.

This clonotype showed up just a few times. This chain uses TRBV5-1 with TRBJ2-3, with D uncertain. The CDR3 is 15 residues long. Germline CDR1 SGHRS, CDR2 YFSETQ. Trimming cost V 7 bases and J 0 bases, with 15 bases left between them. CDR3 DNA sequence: TGCGCCAGCCTGCCCAGTTACCCAAGCACAGATACGCAGTATTTT. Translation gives CASLPSYPSTDTQYF.

The CDR3 DNA sequence: TGCAGTGCTAGACCCTATGACAGTTTGAGCCTGTTTTTT. This encodes CSARPYDSLSLFF. This chain uses TRBV20-1 with TRBJ1-4; D may be TRBD1 (5 bases). The germline V gene encodes CDR1 DFQATT and CDR2 SNEGSKA (reference sequence). V lost 2 bases, J lost 14 bases, and 18 bases lay in between. CDR3 length: 13 amino acids.

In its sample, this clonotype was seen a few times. For the CDR3, the DNA is TGCAGCGTTGAAGGGGGGCAGGGGCACGGCACAGATACGCAGTATTTT. Its translation is CSVEGGQGHGTDTQYF. The V and J genes are TRBV29-1 and TRBJ2-3, with D perhaps matching TRBD1 (6 bases). The germline gives CDR1 SQVTM, CDR2 ANQGSEA. The CDR3 sequence is 16 residues long. Trimming took 1 base from V and 1 from J, leaving 15 bases between them.

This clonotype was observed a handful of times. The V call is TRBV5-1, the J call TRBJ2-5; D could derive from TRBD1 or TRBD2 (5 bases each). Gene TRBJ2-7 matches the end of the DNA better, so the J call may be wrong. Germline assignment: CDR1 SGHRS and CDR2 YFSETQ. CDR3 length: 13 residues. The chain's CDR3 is CASSLTTGAEQYF. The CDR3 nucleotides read TGCGCCAGCAGCTTGACCACCGGGGCCGAGCAGTACTTC.

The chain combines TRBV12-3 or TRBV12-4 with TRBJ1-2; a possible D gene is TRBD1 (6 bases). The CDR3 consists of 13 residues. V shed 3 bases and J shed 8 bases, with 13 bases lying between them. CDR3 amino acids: CASSFTGAWGYTF. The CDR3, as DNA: TGTGCCAGCAGTTTCACGGGGGCTTGGGGCTACACCTTC.

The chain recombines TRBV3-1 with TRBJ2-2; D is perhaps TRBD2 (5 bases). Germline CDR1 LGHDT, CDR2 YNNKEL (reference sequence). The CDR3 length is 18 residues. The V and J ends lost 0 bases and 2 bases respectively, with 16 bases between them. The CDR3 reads CASSQEILAEANTGELFF. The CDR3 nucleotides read TGTGCCAGCAGCCAAGAAATTCTGGCGGAGGCAAACACCGGGGAGCTGTTTTTT.

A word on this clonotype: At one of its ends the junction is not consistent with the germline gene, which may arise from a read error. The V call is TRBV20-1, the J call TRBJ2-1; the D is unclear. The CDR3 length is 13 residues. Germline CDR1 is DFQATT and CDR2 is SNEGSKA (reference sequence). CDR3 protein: CSARPSSYNGQFF. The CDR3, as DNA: TGCAGTGCTAGACCCAGCTCCTACAATGGGCAGTTCTTC.

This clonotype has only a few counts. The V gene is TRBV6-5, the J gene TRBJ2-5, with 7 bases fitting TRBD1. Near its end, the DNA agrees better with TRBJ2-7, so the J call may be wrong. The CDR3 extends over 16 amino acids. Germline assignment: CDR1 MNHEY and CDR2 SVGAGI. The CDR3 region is CASSYVRQGRIHEQYF. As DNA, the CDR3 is TGTGCCAGCAGTTACGTTCGACAGGGCAGGATCCACGAGCAGTACTTC.

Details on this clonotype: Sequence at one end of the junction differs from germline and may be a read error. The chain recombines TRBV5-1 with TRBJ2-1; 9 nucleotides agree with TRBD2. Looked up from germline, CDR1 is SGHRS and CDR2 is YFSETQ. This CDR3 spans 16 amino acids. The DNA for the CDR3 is TGTGCCAGCAGCTTGGAGGCTAGCGGGAACTACAATGAGCAGTTCTTC. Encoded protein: CASSLEASGNYNEQFF. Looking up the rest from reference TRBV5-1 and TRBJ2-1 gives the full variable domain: KAGVTQTPRYLIKTRGQQVTLSCSPISGHRSVSWYQQTPGQGLQFLFEYFSETQRNKGNFPGRFSGRQFSNSRSEMNVSTLELGDSALYLCASSLEASGNYNEQFFGPGTRLTVL.

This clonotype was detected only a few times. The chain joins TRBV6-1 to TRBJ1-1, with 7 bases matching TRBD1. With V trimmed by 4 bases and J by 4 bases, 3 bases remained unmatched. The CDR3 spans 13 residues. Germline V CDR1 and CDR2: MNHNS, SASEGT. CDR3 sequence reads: CASSAGGTTEAFF. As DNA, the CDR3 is TGTGCCAGCAGTGCAGGGGGTACCACTGAAGCTTTCTTT.

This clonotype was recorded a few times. Written as DNA, the CDR3 is TGTGCCAGCAGCCCGGAGGCCGGGCGGATCTATGGCTACACCTTC. It translates to CASSPEAGRIYGYTF. This sequence joins TRBV7-2 and TRBJ1-2; no clear D gene. V gave up 5 bases and J gave up 4 bases, with 17 bases separating them. This CDR3 has 15 amino acids. Germline values: CDR1 SGHTA, CDR2 FQGNSA.

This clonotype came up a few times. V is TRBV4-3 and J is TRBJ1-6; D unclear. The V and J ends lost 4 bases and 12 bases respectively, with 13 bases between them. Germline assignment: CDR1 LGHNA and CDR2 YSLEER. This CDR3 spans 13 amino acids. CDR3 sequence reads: CASSPNLVEPLHF. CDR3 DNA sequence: TGCGCCAGCAGCCCGAACCTGGTGGAACCCCTCCACTTT.

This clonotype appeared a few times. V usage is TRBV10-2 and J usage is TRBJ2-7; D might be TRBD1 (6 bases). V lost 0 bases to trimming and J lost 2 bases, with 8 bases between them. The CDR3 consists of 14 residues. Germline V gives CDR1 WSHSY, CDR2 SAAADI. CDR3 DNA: TGCGCCAGCAGTGAGTCGTGGGACACCTACGAGCAGTACTTC. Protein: CASSESWDTYEQYF.

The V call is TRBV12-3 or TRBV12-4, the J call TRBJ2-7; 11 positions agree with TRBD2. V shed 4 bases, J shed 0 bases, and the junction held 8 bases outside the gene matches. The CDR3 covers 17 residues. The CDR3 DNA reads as TGTGCCAGCAGTTACCCAGGACTAGCGGGCAGCTCCTACGAGCAGTACTTC. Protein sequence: CASSYPGLAGSSYEQYF.

DNA of the CDR3: TGCAGCGGTCACAGGTACAATGAGCAGTTCTTC. Translating it yields CSGHRYNEQFF. This chain joins TRBV29-1 and TRBJ2-1, with D possibly being TRBD1 (5 bases). Trimming cost V 7 bases and J 4 bases, with 8 bases left between them. The CDR3 is 11 amino acids. CDR1 is SQVTM, CDR2 ANQGSEA, per germline.

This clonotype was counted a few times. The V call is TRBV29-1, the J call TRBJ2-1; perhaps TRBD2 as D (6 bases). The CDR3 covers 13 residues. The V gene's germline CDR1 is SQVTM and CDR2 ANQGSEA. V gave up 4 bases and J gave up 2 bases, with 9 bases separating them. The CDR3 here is CSVAGLAYNEQFF. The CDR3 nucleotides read TGCAGCGTTGCGGGACTTGCCTACAATGAGCAGTTCTTC.

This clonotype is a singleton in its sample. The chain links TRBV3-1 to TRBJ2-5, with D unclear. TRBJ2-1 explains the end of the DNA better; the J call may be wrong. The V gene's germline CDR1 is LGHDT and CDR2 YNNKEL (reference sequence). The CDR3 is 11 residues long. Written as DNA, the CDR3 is TGTGCCAGCAGCCAAGTTGAAGAGCAGTTCTTC. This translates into CASSQVEEQFF.

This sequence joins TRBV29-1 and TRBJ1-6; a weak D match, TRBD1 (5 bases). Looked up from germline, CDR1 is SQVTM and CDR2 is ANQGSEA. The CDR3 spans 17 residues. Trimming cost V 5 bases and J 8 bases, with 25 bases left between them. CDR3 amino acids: CSVNLVGGVWVDSPLHF. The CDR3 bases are TGCAGCGTTAACCTCGTCGGAGGGGTTTGGGTGGATTCACCCCTCCACTTT.

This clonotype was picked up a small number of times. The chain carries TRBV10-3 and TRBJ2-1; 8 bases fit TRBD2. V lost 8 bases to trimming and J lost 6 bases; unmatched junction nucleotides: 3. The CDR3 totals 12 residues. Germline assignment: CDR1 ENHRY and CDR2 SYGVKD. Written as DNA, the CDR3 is TGTGCCATCGCCGGGACTAGCAATGAGCAGTTCTTC. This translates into CAIAGTSNEQFF.